This TCR beta chain was captured in a study of CD8 T cells in Susac syndrome. CDR3 length: 13 amino acids. V lost 4 bases to trimming and J lost 2 bases, with 12 bases between them. Germline V gives CDR1 SQVTM, CDR2 ANQGSEA. RNA was extracted with the RNeasy kit, and a quantity of roughly 0.5 to 1 ug was reverse transcribed using random hexamers. TCRdb re-analysed the immunoSEQ multiplex PCR reads in MiXCR, keeping a single row per CDR3 protein. The sample includes more than 100,000 distinct CDR3 sequences, 96% of them seen just once. This chain uses TRBV29-1 with TRBJ2-7; D call uncertain. This sequence was found in a human donor with Susac syndrome. Sequencing was carried out using CD4+ T cells from PBMCs. CDR3 in amino acids: CSVVRDRPYEQYF. For the CDR3, the DNA is TGCAGCGTTGTCCGTGACCGGCCCTACGAGCAGTACTTC.